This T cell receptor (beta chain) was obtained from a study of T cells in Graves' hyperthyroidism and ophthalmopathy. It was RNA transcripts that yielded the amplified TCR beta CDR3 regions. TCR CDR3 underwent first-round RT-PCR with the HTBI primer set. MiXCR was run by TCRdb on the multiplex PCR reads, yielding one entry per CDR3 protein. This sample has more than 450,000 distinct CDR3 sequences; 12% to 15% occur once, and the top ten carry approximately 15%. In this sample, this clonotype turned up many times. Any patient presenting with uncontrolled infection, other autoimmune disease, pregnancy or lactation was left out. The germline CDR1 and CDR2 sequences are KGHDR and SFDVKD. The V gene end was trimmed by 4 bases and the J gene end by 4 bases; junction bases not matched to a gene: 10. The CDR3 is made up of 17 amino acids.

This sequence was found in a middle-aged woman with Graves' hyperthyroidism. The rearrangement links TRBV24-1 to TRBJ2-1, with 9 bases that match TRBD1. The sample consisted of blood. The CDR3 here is CATSDPGGTGQYNEQFF. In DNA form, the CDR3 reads TGTGCCACCAGTGACCCCGGCGGGACAGGGCAATACAATGAGCAGTTCTTC.